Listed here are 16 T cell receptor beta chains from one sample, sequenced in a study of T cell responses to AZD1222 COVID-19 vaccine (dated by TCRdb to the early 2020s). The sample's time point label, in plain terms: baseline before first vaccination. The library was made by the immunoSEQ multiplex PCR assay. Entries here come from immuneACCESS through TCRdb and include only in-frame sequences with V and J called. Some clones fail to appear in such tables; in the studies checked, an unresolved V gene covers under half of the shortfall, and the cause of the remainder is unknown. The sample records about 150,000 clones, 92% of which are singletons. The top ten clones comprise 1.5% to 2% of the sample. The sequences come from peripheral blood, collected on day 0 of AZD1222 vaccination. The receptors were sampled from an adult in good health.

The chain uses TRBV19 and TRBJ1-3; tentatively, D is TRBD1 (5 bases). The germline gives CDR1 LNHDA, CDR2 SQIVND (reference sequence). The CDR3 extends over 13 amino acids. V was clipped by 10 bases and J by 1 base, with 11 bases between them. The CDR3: CAIIGDSGNTIYF. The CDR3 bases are TGTGCCATTATAGGGGATTCTGGAAACACCATATATTTT.

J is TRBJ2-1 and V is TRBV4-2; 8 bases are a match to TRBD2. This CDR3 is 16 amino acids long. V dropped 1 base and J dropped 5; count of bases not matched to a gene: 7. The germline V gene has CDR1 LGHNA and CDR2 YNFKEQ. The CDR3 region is CASSQASGLGNNEQFF. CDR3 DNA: TGTGCCAGCAGCCAAGCCTCGGGACTAGGAAACAATGAGCAGTTCTTC.

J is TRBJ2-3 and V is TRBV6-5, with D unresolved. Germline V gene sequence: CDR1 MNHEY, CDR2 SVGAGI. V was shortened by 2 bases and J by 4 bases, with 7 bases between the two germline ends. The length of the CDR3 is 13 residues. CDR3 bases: TGTGCCAGCAGTTACAAAGGCGCAGATACGCAGTATTTT. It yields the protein CASSYKGADTQYF.

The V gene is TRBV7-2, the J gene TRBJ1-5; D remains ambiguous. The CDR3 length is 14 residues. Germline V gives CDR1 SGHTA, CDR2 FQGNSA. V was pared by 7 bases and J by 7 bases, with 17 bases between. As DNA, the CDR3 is TGTGCCAGCACCCTAGACGGGGTTGAGCAGCCCCAGCATTTT. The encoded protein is CASTLDGVEQPQHF. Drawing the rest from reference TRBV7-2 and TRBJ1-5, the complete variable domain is GAGVSQSPSNKVTEKGKDVELRCDPISGHTALYWYRQSLGQGLEFLIYFQGNSAPDKSGLPSDRFSAERTGGSVSTLTIQRTQQEDSAVYLCASTLDGVEQPQHFGDGTRLSIL.

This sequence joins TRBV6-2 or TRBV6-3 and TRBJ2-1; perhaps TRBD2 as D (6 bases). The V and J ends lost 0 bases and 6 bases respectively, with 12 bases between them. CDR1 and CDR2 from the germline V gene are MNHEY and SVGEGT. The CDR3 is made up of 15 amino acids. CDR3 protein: CASSYSLLGLNEQFF. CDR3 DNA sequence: TGTGCCAGCAGTTACTCGCTGTTGGGACTCAATGAGCAGTTCTTC.

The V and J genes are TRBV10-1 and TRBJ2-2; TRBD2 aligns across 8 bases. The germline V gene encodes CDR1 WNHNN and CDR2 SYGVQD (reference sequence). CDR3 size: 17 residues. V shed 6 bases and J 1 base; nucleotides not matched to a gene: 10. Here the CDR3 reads CASRGAGGNKNTGELFF. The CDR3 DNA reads TGCGCCAGCAGGGGCGCGGGGGGCAACAAGAACACCGGGGAGCTGTTTTTT.

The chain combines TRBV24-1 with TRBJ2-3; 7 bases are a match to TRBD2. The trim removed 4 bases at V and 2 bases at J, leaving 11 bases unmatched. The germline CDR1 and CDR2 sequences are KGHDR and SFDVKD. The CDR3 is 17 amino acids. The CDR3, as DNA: TGTGCCACCAGTGACTCTAGCGGCTCGGGGCACACAGATACGCAGTATTTT. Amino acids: CATSDSSGSGHTDTQYF.

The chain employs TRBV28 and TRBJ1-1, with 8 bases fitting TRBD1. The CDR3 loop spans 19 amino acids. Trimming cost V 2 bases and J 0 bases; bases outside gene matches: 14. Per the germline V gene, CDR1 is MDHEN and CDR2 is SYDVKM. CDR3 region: CASSLPLRGQANMNTEAFF. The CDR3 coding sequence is TGTGCCAGCAGTTTACCCCTTCGGGGACAGGCTAACATGAACACTGAAGCTTTCTTT.

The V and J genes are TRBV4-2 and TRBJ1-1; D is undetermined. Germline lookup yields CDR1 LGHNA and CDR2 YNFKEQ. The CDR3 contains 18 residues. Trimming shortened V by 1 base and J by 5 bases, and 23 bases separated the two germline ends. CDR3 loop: CASSQGPGEVGLGTEAFF. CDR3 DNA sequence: TGTGCCAGCAGCCAAGGCCCTGGGGAAGTAGGTCTAGGGACTGAAGCTTTCTTT.

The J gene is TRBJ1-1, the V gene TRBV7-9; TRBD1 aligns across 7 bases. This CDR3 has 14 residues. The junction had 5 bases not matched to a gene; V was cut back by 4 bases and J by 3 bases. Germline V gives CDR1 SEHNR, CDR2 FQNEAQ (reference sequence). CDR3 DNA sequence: TGTGCCAGCAGCTCGCAGGGGGGTTACACTGAAGCTTTCTTT. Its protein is CASSSQGGYTEAFF.

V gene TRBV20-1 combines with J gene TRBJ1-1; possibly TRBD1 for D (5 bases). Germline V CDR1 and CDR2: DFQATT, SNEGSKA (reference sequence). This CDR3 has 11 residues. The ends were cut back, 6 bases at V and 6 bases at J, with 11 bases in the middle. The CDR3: CSAQGWPEAFF. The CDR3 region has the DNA TGCAGTGCGCAGGGTTGGCCTGAAGCTTTCTTT.

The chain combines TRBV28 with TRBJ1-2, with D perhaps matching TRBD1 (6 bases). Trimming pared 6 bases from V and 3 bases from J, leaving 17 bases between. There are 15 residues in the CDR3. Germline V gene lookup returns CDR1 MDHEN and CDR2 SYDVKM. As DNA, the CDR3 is TGTGCCAGCAGCGTCTCCGGGGGCGTAGACTATGGCTACACCTTC. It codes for CASSVSGGVDYGYTF.

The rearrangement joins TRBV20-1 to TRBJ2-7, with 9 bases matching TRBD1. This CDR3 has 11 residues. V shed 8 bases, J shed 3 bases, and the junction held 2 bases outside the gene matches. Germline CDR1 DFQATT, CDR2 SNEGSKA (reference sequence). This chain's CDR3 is CSPTGGYEQYF. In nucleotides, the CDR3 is TGCAGTCCGACAGGGGGCTACGAGCAGTACTTC.

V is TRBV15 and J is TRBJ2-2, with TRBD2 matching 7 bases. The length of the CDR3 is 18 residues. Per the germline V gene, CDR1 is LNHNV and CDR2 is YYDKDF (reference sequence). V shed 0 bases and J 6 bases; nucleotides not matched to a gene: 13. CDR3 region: CATSRDLESGLQSGELFF. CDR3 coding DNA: TGTGCCACCAGCAGAGATTTGGAGTCGGGACTACAATCCGGGGAGCTGTTTTTT.

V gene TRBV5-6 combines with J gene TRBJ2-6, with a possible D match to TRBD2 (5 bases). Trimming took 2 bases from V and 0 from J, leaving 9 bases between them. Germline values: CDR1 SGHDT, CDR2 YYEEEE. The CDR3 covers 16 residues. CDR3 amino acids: CASSFRGFSGANVLTF. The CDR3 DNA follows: TGTGCCAGCAGCTTCCGGGGTTTCTCTGGGGCCAACGTCCTGACTTTC.

The CDR3 is CASSPLVLGTSSYEQYF. CDR3 DNA sequence: TGTGCCAGCTCACCACTTGTGTTGGGGACATCCTCCTACGAGCAGTACTTC. V and J are TRBV18 and TRBJ2-7, with D maybe TRBD1 (6 bases). With 1 base removed from V and 0 bases from J, the gap between germline ends came to 16 bases. This CDR3 has 17 amino acids. Looked up from germline, CDR1 is KGHSH and CDR2 is LQKENI.